This T cell receptor beta chain was recorded in a study of blood T cell repertoires in COVID-19. Study details: COVID-19 samples from acute and convalescent phases originated in the United States, Italy and Spain.

The germline CDR1 and CDR2 sequences are SGHRS and YFSETQ. The CDR3 loop spans 16 amino acids. V lost 0 bases to trimming and J lost 4 bases; unmatched junction nucleotides: 3. Clones were read by immunoSEQ multiplex PCR, and TCRdb kept only the in-frame ones, dropping some. The sample carries 55,000 or so clones, roughly 85% recorded once. The sequencing sample was made of peripheral blood. The V gene is TRBV5-1, the J gene TRBJ2-1, with TRBD2 identical over 11 bases. The sequence derives from a human donor in a cohort sampled during active or convalescent COVID-19. DNA of the CDR3: TGCGCCAGCAGCTTGGGGCTAGCGGGGGGTTACAATGAGCAGTTCTTC. This sequence encodes CASSLGLAGGYNEQFF.